There are many counts of the clone carrying this T cell receptor beta chain. As for time point: newly diagnosed GD, antithyroid drugs for less than 3 months. Construction of the TCR library relied on RNA isolated from PBMCs. For TCR beta, libraries came from iRepertoire HTBI primers and Arm-PCR of CDR3 regions. TCRdb reprocessed the multiplex PCR reads via MiXCR and lists one record per CDR3 protein. The sample has approximately 350,000 distinct CDR3 sequences; roughly 15% are singletons. The record originates from a study of regulatory T cells in long-lasting Graves disease. This CDR3 contains 14 residues. V shed 9 bases and J 5 bases; nucleotides not matched to a gene: 6. CDR1 SNHLY and CDR2 FYNNEI come from the germline V gene. Separately, the same data were catalogued under a study of T cells in Graves' hyperthyroidism and ophthalmopathy.

The input for sequencing was peripheral blood mononuclear cells (PBMCs), taken at new diagnosis, from a patient treated with antithyroid drugs. This rearrangement joins TRBV2 to TRBJ2-2; 10 bases fit TRBD1. This TCR came from a woman in her late teens or twenties with Graves disease. The CDR3 DNA sequence: TGTGCCAGGGGGACAGGGGCCGCAACCGGGGAGCTGTTTTTT. It specifies CARGTGAATGELFF.